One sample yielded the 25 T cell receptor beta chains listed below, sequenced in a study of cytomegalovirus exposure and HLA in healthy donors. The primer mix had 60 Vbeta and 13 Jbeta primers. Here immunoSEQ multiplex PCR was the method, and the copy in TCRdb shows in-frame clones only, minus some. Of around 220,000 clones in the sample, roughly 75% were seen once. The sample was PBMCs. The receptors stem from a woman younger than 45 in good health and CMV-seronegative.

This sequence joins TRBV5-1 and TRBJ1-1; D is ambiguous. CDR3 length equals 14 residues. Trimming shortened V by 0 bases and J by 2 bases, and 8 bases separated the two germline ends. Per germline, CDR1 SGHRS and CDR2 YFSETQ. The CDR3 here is CASSLGPSNTEAFF. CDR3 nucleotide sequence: TGCGCCAGCAGCTTGGGACCTAGTAACACTGAAGCTTTCTTT.

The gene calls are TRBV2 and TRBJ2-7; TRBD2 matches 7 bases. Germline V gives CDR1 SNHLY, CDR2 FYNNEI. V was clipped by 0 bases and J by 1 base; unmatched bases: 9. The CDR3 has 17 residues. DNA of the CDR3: TGTGCCAGCAGTGAAGCGGGATCTGGGGGGGGTTCCTACGAGCAGTACTTC. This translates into CASSEAGSGGGSYEQYF. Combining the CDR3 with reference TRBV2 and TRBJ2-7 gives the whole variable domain EPEVTQTPSHQVTQMGQEVILRCVPISNHLYFYWYRQILGQKVEFLVSFYNNEISEKSEIFDDQFSVERPDGSNFTLKIRSTKLEDSAMYFCASSEAGSGGGSYEQYFGPGTRLTVT.

CDR3 DNA sequence: TGCGCCAGCAGGACCCAAACAGGGGAGAGGGATGGCTACACCTTC. The encoded protein is CASRTQTGERDGYTF. V and J are TRBV5-1 and TRBJ1-2; TRBD1 matches at 7 bases. The CDR3 has 15 residues. The germline V gene has CDR1 SGHRS and CDR2 YFSETQ. The V segment lost 5 bases and the J segment 6 bases; nucleotides outside the gene matches: 13. The full variable domain, with the rest looked up from reference TRBV5-1 and TRBJ1-2, is KAGVTQTPRYLIKTRGQQVTLSCSPISGHRSVSWYQQTPGQGLQFLFEYFSETQRNKGNFPGRFSGRQFSNSRSEMNVSTLELGDSALYLCASRTQTGERDGYTFGSGTRLTVV.

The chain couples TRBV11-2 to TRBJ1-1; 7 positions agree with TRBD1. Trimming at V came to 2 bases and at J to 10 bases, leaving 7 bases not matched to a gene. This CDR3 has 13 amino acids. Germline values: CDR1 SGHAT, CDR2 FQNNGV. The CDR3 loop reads CASSLRDRFVAFF. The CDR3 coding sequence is TGTGCCAGCAGCTTAAGGGACAGATTTGTAGCTTTCTTT.

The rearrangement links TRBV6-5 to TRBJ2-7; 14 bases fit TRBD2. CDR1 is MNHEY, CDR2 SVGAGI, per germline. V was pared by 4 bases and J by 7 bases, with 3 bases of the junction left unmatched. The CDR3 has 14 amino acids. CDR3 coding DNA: TGTGCCAGCAGTTGGACTAGCGGGAGGAGTGAGCAGTACTTC. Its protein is CASSWTSGRSEQYF.

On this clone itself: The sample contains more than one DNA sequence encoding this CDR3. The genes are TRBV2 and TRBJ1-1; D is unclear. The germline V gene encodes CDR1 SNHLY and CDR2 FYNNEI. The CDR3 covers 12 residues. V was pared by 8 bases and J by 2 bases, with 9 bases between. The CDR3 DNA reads TGTGCCAGCTCCACGGGTAACACTGAAGCTTTCTTT. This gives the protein CASSTGNTEAFF.

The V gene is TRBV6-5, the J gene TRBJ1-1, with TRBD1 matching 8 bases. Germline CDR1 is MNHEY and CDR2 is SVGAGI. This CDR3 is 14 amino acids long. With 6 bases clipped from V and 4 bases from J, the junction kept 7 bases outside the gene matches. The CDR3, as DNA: TGTGCCAGCAGACTACAGGGGGGGGGCACTGAAGCTTTCTTT. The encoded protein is CASRLQGGGTEAFF.

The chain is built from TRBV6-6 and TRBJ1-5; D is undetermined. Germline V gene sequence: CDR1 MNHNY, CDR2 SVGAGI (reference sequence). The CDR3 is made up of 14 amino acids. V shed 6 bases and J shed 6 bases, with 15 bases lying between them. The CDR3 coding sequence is TGTGCCAGCAGACCACCGGGGTCAGGTCAGCCCCAGCATTTT. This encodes CASRPPGSGQPQHF.

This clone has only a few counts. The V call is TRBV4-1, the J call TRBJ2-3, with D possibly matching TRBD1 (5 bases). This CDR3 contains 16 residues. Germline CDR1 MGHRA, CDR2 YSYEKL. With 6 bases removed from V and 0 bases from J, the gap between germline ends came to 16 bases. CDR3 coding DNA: TGCGCCAGCAGAGGGGATGGCTTCTCTAGCACAGATACGCAGTATTTT. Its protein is CASRGDGFSSTDTQYF.

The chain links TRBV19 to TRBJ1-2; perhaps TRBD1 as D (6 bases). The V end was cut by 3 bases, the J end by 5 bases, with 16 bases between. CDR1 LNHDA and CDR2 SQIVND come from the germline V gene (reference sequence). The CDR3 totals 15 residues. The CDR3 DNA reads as TGTGCCAGTAGTATCGTTACAGGGACGAGTTATGGCTACACCTTC. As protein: CASSIVTGTSYGYTF.

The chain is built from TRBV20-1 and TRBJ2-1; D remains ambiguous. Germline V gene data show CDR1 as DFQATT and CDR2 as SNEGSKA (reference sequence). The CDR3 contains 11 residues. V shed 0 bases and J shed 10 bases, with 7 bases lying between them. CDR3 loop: CSARDPAEQFF. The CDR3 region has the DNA TGCAGTGCTAGAGATCCCGCGGAGCAGTTCTTC.

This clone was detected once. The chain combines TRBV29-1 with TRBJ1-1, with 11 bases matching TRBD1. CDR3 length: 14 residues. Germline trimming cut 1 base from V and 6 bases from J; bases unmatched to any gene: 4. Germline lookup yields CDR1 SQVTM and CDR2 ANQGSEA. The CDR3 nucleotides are TGCAGCGTTGAAGGGACAGGGGGCAAGTCTGAAGCTTTCTTT. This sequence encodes CSVEGTGGKSEAFF.

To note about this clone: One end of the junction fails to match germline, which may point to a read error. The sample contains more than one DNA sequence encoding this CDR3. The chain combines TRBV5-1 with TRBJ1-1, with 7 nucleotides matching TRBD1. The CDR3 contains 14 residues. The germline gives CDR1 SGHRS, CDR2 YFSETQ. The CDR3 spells CASSPGQINTEAFF. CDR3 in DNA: TGCGCCAGCAGCCCGGGACAGATCAACACTGAAGCTTTTTTT.

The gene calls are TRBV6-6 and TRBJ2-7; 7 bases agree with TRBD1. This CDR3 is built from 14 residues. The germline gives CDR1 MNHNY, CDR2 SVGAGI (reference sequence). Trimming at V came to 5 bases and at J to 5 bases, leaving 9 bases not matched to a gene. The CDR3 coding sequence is TGTGCCAGCAGTGTGATAAGGGGGCTCGACGAGCAGTACTTC. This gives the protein CASSVIRGLDEQYF.

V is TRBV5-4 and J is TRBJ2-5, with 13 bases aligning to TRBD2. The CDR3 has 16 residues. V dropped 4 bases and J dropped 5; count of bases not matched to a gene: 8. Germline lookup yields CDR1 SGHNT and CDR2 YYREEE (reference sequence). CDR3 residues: CASSARTSGGRETQYF. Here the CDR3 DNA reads TGTGCCAGCAGCGCACGGACTAGCGGGGGTCGGGAGACCCAGTACTTC.

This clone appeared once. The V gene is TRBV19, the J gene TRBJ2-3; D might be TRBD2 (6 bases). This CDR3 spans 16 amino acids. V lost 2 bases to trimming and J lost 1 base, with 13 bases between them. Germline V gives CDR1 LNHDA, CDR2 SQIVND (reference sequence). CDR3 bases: TGTGCCAGTAGTATACGGGGGACGGGAGGCACAGATACGCAGTATTTT. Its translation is CASSIRGTGGTDTQYF. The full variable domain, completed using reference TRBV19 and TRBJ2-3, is DGGITQSPKYLFRKEGQNVTLSCEQNLNHDAMYWYRQDPGQGLRLIYYSQIVNDFQKGDIAEGYSVSREKKESFPLTVTSAQKNPTAFYLCASSIRGTGGTDTQYFGPGTRLTVL.

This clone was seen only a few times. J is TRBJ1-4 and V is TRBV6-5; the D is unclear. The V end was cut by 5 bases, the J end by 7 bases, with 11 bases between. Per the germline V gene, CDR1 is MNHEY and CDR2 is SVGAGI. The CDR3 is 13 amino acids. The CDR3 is CASSVGAGEKLFF. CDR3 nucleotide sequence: TGTGCCAGCAGTGTGGGAGCCGGTGAAAAACTGTTTTTT.

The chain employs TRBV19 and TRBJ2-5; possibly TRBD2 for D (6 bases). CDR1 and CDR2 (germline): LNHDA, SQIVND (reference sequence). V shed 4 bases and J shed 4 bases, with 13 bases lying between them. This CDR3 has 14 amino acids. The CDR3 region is CASSTPGLLETQYF. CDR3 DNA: TGTGCCAGTAGTACGCCGGGACTCCTAGAGACCCAGTACTTC.

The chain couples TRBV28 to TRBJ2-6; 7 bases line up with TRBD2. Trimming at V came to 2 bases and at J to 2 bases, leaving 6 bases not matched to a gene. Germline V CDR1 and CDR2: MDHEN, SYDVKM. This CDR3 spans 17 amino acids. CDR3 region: CASSLGAGRAGANVLTF. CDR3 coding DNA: TGTGCCAGCAGTTTAGGGGCAGGGAGGGCTGGGGCCAACGTCCTGACTTTC.

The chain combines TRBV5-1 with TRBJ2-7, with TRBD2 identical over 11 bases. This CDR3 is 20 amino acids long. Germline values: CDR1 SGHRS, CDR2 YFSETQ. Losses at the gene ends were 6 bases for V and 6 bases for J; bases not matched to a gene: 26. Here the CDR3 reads CASTLRARLAGLSIGREQYF. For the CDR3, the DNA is TGCGCCAGCACCCTCCGGGCGAGACTAGCGGGACTCTCAATTGGTCGCGAGCAGTACTTC.

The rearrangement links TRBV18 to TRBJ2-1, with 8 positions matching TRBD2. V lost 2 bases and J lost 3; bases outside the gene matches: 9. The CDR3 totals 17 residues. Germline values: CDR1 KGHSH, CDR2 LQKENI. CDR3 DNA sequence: TGTGCCAGCTCACCAGTTCTGTCAAGCGGGGGCTACAATGAGCAGTTCTTC. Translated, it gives CASSPVLSSGGYNEQFF. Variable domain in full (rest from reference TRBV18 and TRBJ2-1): NAGVMQNPRHLVRRRGQEARLRCSPMKGHSHVYWYRQLPEEGLKFMVYLQKENIIDESGMPKERFSAEFPKEGPSILRIQQVVRGDSAAYFCASSPVLSSGGYNEQFFGPGTRLTVL.

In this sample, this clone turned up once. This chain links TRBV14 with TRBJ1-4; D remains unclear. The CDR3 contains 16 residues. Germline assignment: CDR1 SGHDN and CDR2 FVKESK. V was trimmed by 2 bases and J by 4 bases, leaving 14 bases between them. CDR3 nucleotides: TGTGCCAGCAGCCAAAGCGGTGGGAACATTAATGAAAAACTGTTTTTT. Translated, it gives CASSQSGGNINEKLFF.

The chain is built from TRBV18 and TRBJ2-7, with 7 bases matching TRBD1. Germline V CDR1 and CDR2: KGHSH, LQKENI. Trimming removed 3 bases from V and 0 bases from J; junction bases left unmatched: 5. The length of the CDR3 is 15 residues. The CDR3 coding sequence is TGTGCCAGCTCACCTTTGGGGACAGACTCCTACGAGCAGTACTTC. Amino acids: CASSPLGTDSYEQYF.

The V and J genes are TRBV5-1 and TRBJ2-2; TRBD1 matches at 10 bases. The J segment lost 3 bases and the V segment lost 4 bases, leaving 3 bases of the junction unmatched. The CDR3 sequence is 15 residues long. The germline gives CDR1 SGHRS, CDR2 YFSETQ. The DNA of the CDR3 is TGCGCCAGCAGCGAGGGACAGGGGTACACCGGGGAGCTGTTTTTT. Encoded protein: CASSEGQGYTGELFF.

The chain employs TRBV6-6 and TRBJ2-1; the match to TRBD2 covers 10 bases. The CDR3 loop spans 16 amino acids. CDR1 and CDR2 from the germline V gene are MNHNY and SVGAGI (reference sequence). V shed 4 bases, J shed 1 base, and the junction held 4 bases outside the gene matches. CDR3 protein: CASSWTSGISYNEQFF. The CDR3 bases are TGTGCCAGCAGTTGGACTAGCGGCATTTCCTACAATGAGCAGTTCTTC.